A selection of T cell receptor beta chains follows, all from one sample in a study of blood T cells in healthy people across ages. Using its own MiXCR run on the 5' RACE reads, TCRdb lists one record per CDR3 protein. In the table there are about 1.1 million distinct CDR3 sequences, around two fifths of which are singletons. The sequencing sample was made of blood. These receptors came from a man aged 18 to 30 in good health. CDR3s include the opening cysteine and the closing phenylalanine or tryptophan. The order of the fields is CDR3 length, V gene, D gene, clone size, J gene, CDR3 DNA, CDR3 protein. A D gene is named only where the DNA matches it firmly. Size is stated for part of the rows, as once, few or many counts, or as a class when the clone is expanded.

len: 16
v_gene: TRBV7-9
d_gene: TRBD2
abundance: .
j_gene: TRBJ2-1
CDR3nt: TGTGCCAGCAGCTTAGAGGCGGGGGGGTTTCACAATGAGCAGTTCTTC
CDR3aa: CASSLEAGGFHNEQFF

len: 16
v_gene: TRBV27
d_gene: .
abundance: .
j_gene: TRBJ1-5
CDR3nt: TGTGCCAGCAGTCCTAGGGGGGGAAACAGCAATCAGCCCCAGCATTTT
CDR3aa: CASSPRGGNSNQPQHF

len: 12
v_gene: TRBV12-3/TRBV12-4
d_gene: .
abundance: .
j_gene: TRBJ1-1
CDR3nt: TGTGCCAGCAGTTTAGGGGAGAACCCAGCTTTCTTT
CDR3aa: CASSLGENPAFF

len: 15
v_gene: TRBV3-1
d_gene: .
abundance: .
j_gene: TRBJ2-7
CDR3nt: TGTGCCAGCAGCCAAGCAAGGACGTCCACCCACGAGCAGTACTTC
CDR3aa: CASSQARTSTHEQYF

len: 15
v_gene: TRBV4-3
d_gene: .
abundance: .
j_gene: TRBJ2-2
CDR3nt: TGCGCCAGCAGCCAAGATCTTGGGGTTGGCGGGGAGCTGTTTTTT
CDR3aa: CASSQDLGVGGELFF

len: 13
v_gene: TRBV2
d_gene: .
abundance: .
j_gene: TRBJ1-4
CDR3nt: TGTGCCAGCAGTGCGGGGAATCTCGGAAAACTGTTTTTT
CDR3aa: CASSAGNLGKLFF

len: 12
v_gene: TRBV13
d_gene: .
abundance: many
j_gene: TRBJ2-1
CDR3nt: TGTGCCAGCAGCCTAACTAGGATTGAGCAGTTCTTC
CDR3aa: CASSLTRIEQFF

len: 15
v_gene: TRBV4-3
d_gene: TRBD1
abundance: once
j_gene: TRBJ1-1
CDR3nt: TGCGCCAGCAGCCAAGACGCCCAGGGGGCCACTGAAGCTTTCTTT
CDR3aa: CASSQDAQGATEAFF

len: 13
v_gene: TRBV12-3/TRBV12-4
d_gene: .
abundance: few
j_gene: TRBJ1-1
CDR3nt: TGTGCCTACCTGGGGCAGGGGAACACTGAAGCTTTCTTT
CDR3aa: CAYLGQGNTEAFF

len: 14
v_gene: TRBV12-3/TRBV12-4
d_gene: .
abundance: many
j_gene: TRBJ2-3
CDR3nt: TGTGCCAGCAGTCCCGCGGGTTACACAGATACGCAGTATTTT
CDR3aa: CASSPAGYTDTQYF